The 11 T cell receptor beta chains below come from one sample, sequenced in a study of molecular identifiers for immune sequencing clone quantification. MiXCR was run by TCRdb on the PCR reads, yielding one entry per CDR3 protein. The data hold approximately 500,000 distinct CDR3 sequences, with 20% to 25% observed a single time. The sequencing sample was made of naive CD8+ T cells from blood, with Jurkat cell RNA spiked in. Subset: FACS-sorted CD8+CD4-CCR7+CD45RA+ naive T cells. The receptors originated from a human donor in good health. Some libraries in this study had Jurkat cell RNA spiked in.

This clonotype was recorded many times. The chain employs TRBV7-2 and TRBJ2-7, with D maybe TRBD1 (7 bases). Deletions cut 3 bases from V and 2 bases from J, with 14 bases between. CDR3 length: 15 residues. CDR1 SGHTA and CDR2 FQGNSA come from the germline V gene. The CDR3 spells CASSFGQGGTYEQYF. DNA for the CDR3: TGTGCCAGCAGCTTTGGGCAGGGGGGAACCTACGAGCAGTACTTC.

This clonotype was seen ten or more times. The chain couples TRBV12-3 or TRBV12-4 to TRBJ2-5; 9 bases fit TRBD2. V was pared by 4 bases and J by 5 bases, with 8 bases of the junction left unmatched. The CDR3 consists of 15 residues. CDR3 in amino acids: CASSSGLAVFETQYF. Written as DNA, the CDR3 is TGTGCCAGCAGTTCGGGACTAGCCGTATTCGAGACCCAGTACTTC.

On this clonotype: One end of the junction varies from germline; a read error may be responsible. In nucleotides, the CDR3 is TGTGCCAGCAGCTTGGGACAGGGTAATCGGCCCCAGCATTTT. Its translation: CASSLGQGNRPQHF. The chain links TRBV5-6 to TRBJ1-5, with 7 nucleotides matching TRBD1. Germline values: CDR1 SGHDT, CDR2 YYEEEE. The CDR3 contains 14 residues.

This clonotype was recorded at least ten times. The chain links TRBV7-9 to TRBJ2-3, with TRBD2 matching over 7 bases. After removal of 5 bases from V and 1 base from J, the junction contained 6 bases not matched to a gene. This CDR3 comprises 15 residues. The V gene's germline CDR1 is SEHNR and CDR2 FQNEAQ (reference sequence). This CDR3 is CASSLTSQGTDTQYF. DNA of the CDR3: TGTGCCAGCAGCCTGACTAGCCAAGGCACAGATACGCAGTATTTT.

This clonotype was seen more than once but under ten times. The chain carries TRBV15 and TRBJ2-1; perhaps TRBD2 as D (6 bases). The germline CDR1 and CDR2 sequences are LNHNV and YYDKDF (reference sequence). This CDR3 is built from 12 residues. Trimming pared 3 bases from V and 9 bases from J, leaving 9 bases between. CDR3 DNA: TGTGCCACCAGCAGGGAGGGTTCTGAGCAGTTCTTC. Its translation is CATSREGSEQFF. The full variable domain, in which reference TRBV15 and TRBJ2-1 provide the parts outside the CDR3, is DAMVIQNPRYQVTQFGKPVTLSCSQTLNHNVMYWYQQKSSQAPKLLFHYYDKDFNNEADTPDNFQSRRPNTSFCFLDIRSPGLGDTAMYLCATSREGSEQFFGPGTRLTVL.

CDR3 nucleotides: TGCGCCAGCAGCCAACAATACGACAGGGTTTACGAGCAGTTCTTC. The encoded protein is CASSQQYDRVYEQFF. V and J are TRBV4-3 and TRBJ2-1; TRBD1 aligns across 7 bases. The CDR3 runs 15 residues. Germline V gene sequence: CDR1 LGHNA, CDR2 YSLEER. V gave up 2 bases and J gave up 10 bases; unmatched junction bases: 11.

The J gene is TRBJ2-7, the V gene TRBV19, with 11 bases identical to TRBD2. This CDR3 is built from 15 residues. The germline V gene has CDR1 LNHDA and CDR2 SQIVND (reference sequence). Unmatched junction bases numbered 10, after V lost 5 bases and J lost 7 bases. The CDR3 region has the DNA TGTGCCAGTAGTGCGGAACTAGCGGGAGTACGGGAGCAGTACTTC. This translates into CASSAELAGVREQYF. Combining the CDR3 with reference TRBV19 and TRBJ2-7 gives the whole variable domain DGGITQSPKYLFRKEGQNVTLSCEQNLNHDAMYWYRQDPGQGLRLIYYSQIVNDFQKGDIAEGYSVSREKKESFPLTVTSAQKNPTAFYLCASSAELAGVREQYFGPGTRLTVT.

There are a few counts of this clonotype. The chain is built from TRBV6-2 or TRBV6-3 and TRBJ1-1; D is uncertain. There are 15 residues in the CDR3. Germline V lookup: CDR1 MNHEY, CDR2 SVGEGT. V was shortened by 0 bases and J by 1 base, with 9 bases between the two germline ends. The CDR3, as DNA: TGTGCCAGCAGTTACTCGCTTGGGAAGAACACTGAAGCTTTCTTT. Translated, it gives CASSYSLGKNTEAFF.

This clonotype was counted between two and nine times. CDR3 nucleotides: TGTGCCAGCAGCCCCGATGACGCTGGAAACACCATATATTTT. It translates to CASSPDDAGNTIYF. The chain joins TRBV7-3 to TRBJ1-3; D is ambiguous. The CDR3 extends over 14 amino acids. V lost 5 bases and J 2 bases, leaving 10 bases between the germline ends. The germline V gene has CDR1 SGHTA and CDR2 FQGTGA. The full variable domain, its missing parts supplied by reference TRBV7-3 and TRBJ1-3, is GAGVSQTPSNKVTEKGKYVELRCDPISGHTALYWYRQSLGQGPEFLIYFQGTGAADDSGLPNDRFFAVRPEGSVSTLKIQRTERGDSAVYLCASSPDDAGNTIYFGEGSWLTVV.

On this clonotype: This may be a read error: a much more frequent sequence differs by one nucleotide. The gene calls are TRBV12-3 or TRBV12-4 and TRBJ2-5, with D uncertain. The CDR3 consists of 13 residues. The CDR3, as DNA: TGTGCCGGCAGCCCTCCCGTGGCCGAGACCCAGTACTTC. Its translation: CAGSPPVAETQYF.

Notes on this clonotype: It may be a read error: a sequence one base away is much more abundant. The chain combines TRBV4-1 with TRBJ1-1; a possible D gene is TRBD1 (5 bases). V lost 4 bases, J lost 3 bases, and 15 bases lay in between. CDR3 length: 15 amino acids. The germline gives CDR1 MGHRA, CDR2 YSYEKL. The CDR3 DNA is TGCGCCAGCAGCCGTCCCCAGAGGGGTGACACTGAAGCTTTCTTT. It is translated as CASSRPQRGDTEAFF.